What follows describes a single T cell receptor (beta chain). This entry belongs to a study of blood T cell repertoires in COVID-19. Study at large: Researchers got acute and convalescent COVID-19 samples from the United States, Italy and Spain.

V was clipped by 4 bases and J by 6 bases, with 12 bases between them. This CDR3 region has 13 residues. The germline V gene encodes CDR1 SGHRS and CDR2 YFSETQ. Sequencing used immunoSEQ multiplex PCR; TCRdb keeps in-frame clones, though not all of them. The sample lists some 260,000 clones; over 65% were seen once. This TCR was recovered from an elderly woman with acute or convalescent COVID-19. This sequence joins TRBV5-1 and TRBJ2-3; D ambiguous. The specimen was peripheral blood. The CDR3 reads CASSPLSGDTQYF. As DNA, the CDR3 is TGCGCCAGCAGCCCCCTCTCCGGTGATACGCAGTATTTT. Based on the CDR3 plus reference TRBV5-1 and TRBJ2-3, the full variable domain is KAGVTQTPRYLIKTRGQQVTLSCSPISGHRSVSWYQQTPGQGLQFLFEYFSETQRNKGNFPGRFSGRQFSNSRSEMNVSTLELGDSALYLCASSPLSGDTQYFGPGTRLTVL.